This entry lists 32 T cell receptor beta chains sequenced from one sample in a study of cytomegalovirus exposure and HLA in healthy donors. The PCR employed 60 Vbeta primers together with 13 Jbeta primers. The data were produced by immunoSEQ multiplex PCR, yet TCRdb's version contains in-frame clones alone and is incomplete. Found here are 70,000 or so clones; the top ten clones hold 0.83%. Material: PBMCs. These receptors were taken from a boy aged 10-17 years in good health and CMV-seronegative.

The chain carries TRBV29-1 and TRBJ1-5; 7 bases align to TRBD1. J gave up 6 bases and V 4 bases, and 3 bases lay outside the gene matches. The germline V gene encodes CDR1 SQVTM and CDR2 ANQGSEA. The length of the CDR3 is 12 residues. The CDR3 nucleotides are TGCAGCGTTGGACAGGGAGGTCAGCCCCAGCATTTT. This gives the protein CSVGQGGQPQHF.

This chain links TRBV5-8 with TRBJ2-7; D may be TRBD2 (5 bases). Germline assignment: CDR1 SGHTS and CDR2 YDEGEE. This CDR3 contains 14 residues. V was pared by 1 base and J by 1 base, with 9 bases between. The DNA for the CDR3 is TGTGCCAGCAGCTTGCTCGGGGAATCCTACGAGCAGTACTTC. It encodes CASSLLGESYEQYF.

CDR3 region: CASQGYSNQPQHF. CDR3 nucleotide sequence: TGTGCCAGCCAGGGTTATAGCAATCAGCCCCAGCATTTT. J is TRBJ1-5 and V is TRBV19, with D possibly TRBD1 on 5 matching bases. Germline lookup yields CDR1 LNHDA and CDR2 SQIVND (reference sequence). CDR3 length: 13 residues. The V end lost 9 bases, the J end lost 0 bases, and 9 bases lay between the germline ends.

The chain uses TRBV14 and TRBJ1-2, with D hard to call. Trimming left V 2 bases short and J 3 bases short, with 10 bases between. The CDR3 is 14 amino acids. Germline-derived CDR1 and CDR2 are SGHDN and FVKESK. The CDR3 region has the DNA TGTGCCAGCAGCCAAACTTCTTACGACTATGGCTACACCTTC. This gives the protein CASSQTSYDYGYTF.

This sequence joins TRBV20-1 and TRBJ1-1; weak D call: TRBD1 (6 bases). The CDR3 sequence is 11 residues long. Deletions cut 5 bases from V and 8 bases from J, with 12 bases between. Germline CDR1 and CDR2: DFQATT and SNEGSKA (reference sequence). The CDR3: CSAHTGCEAFF. The CDR3 nucleotides read TGCAGTGCTCATACAGGGTGCGAAGCTTTCTTT.

The V gene is TRBV6-1, the J gene TRBJ1-6; the match to TRBD1 covers 10 bases. The CDR3 contains 16 residues. Germline loops: CDR1 MNHNS, CDR2 SASEGT. V was clipped by 2 bases and J by 10 bases; unmatched bases: 8. The CDR3 is CASSEPRGTGVSPLHF. The DNA of the CDR3 is TGTGCCAGCAGTGAACCTAGGGGGACAGGGGTCTCACCCCTCCACTTT.

The chain links TRBV6-1 to TRBJ1-1; D perhaps matches TRBD1 (6 bases). Germline V gene sequence: CDR1 MNHNS, CDR2 SASEGT. This CDR3 is built from 15 residues. The V gene lost 4 bases and the J gene lost 1 base, with 13 bases spanning the gap. As DNA, the CDR3 is TGTGCCAGCAGTGTTATAGGGGGTTGGAACACTGAAGCTTTCTTT. This codes for CASSVIGGWNTEAFF.

The chain joins TRBV5-4 to TRBJ2-1; maybe TRBD2 (6 bases). This CDR3 contains 16 residues. In germline, CDR1 is SGHNT, CDR2 YYREEE (reference sequence). With 0 bases removed from V and 4 bases from J, the gap between germline ends came to 14 bases. DNA of the CDR3: TGTGCCAGCAGCTTGGGCCGGGAGTTGGTTTACAATGAGCAGTTCTTC. Protein: CASSLGRELVYNEQFF. Looking up the rest from reference TRBV5-4 and TRBJ2-1 gives the full variable domain: ETGVTQSPTHLIKTRGQQVTLRCSSQSGHNTVSWYQQALGQGPQFIFQYYREEENGRGNFPPRFSGLQFPNYSSELNVNALELDDSALYLCASSLGRELVYNEQFFGPGTRLTVL.

The chain uses TRBV19 and TRBJ2-7; 7 nucleotides agree with TRBD2. The V gene end was trimmed by 5 bases and the J gene end by 2 bases; junction bases not matched to a gene: 6. In germline, CDR1 is LNHDA, CDR2 SQIVND (reference sequence). The CDR3 is 14 amino acids. The CDR3: CASSQGGGTYEQYF. CDR3 sequence (DNA): TGTGCCAGTAGTCAGGGCGGGGGAACCTACGAGCAGTACTTC.

The chain is built from TRBV9 and TRBJ2-3; 11 bases agree with TRBD2. CDR1 is SGDLS, CDR2 YYNGEE, per germline. Trimming at V came to 3 bases and at J to 3 bases, leaving 6 bases not matched to a gene. The CDR3 consists of 16 residues. The CDR3 DNA is TGTGCCAGCAGCGGATCTAGCGGGGGGATGACAGATACGCAGTATTTT. This encodes CASSGSSGGMTDTQYF. The whole variable domain, remainder taken from reference TRBV9 and TRBJ2-3, is DSGVTQTPKHLITATGQRVTLRCSPRSGDLSVYWYQQSLDQGLQFLIQYYNGEERAKGNILERFSAQQFPDLHSELNLSSLELGDSALYFCASSGSSGGMTDTQYFGPGTRLTVL.

The chain couples TRBV18 to TRBJ1-1; D not certain. V gave up 3 bases and J gave up 3 bases, with 8 bases separating them. The length of the CDR3 is 13 residues. Germline CDR1 and CDR2: KGHSH and LQKENI. The CDR3 here is CASSPSVDTEAFF. The CDR3 DNA follows: TGTGCCAGCTCACCTTCGGTGGACACTGAAGCTTTCTTT.

J is TRBJ2-5 and V is TRBV19; TRBD1 is a possible D gene (6 bases). The CDR3 is 13 amino acids. Germline values: CDR1 LNHDA, CDR2 SQIVND (reference sequence). The V gene lost 8 bases and the J gene lost 2 bases, with 12 bases spanning the gap. CDR3 sequence (DNA): TGTGCCAGTGGGTCCGGACAGCAAGAGACCCAGTACTTC. Its translation is CASGSGQQETQYF.

The gene calls are TRBV7-3 and TRBJ2-1, with 8 bases aligning to TRBD2. The V and J ends lost 4 bases and 5 bases, in that order; junction bases with no gene match: 7. CDR3 length equals 15 residues. Germline CDR1 reads SGHTA; CDR2 reads FQGTGA. CDR3 sequence (DNA): TGTGCCAGCAGCTCGGTCGGGGGGGAAGACAATGAGCAGTTCTTC. Its protein is CASSSVGGEDNEQFF.

The V and J genes are TRBV7-9 and TRBJ1-2; D remains ambiguous. CDR3 size: 13 residues. V was cut by 1 base and J by 8 bases, with 11 bases left in between. CDR1 is SEHNR and CDR2 is FQNEAQ in the germline V gene (reference sequence). The DNA for the CDR3 is TGTGCCAGCAGCTTAGTAACAGTTAGAGGCTACACCTTC. This sequence encodes CASSLVTVRGYTF.

Worth noting for this clone: Within the sample, other DNA sequences also encode this same CDR3. J is TRBJ1-6 and V is TRBV9; 9 bases agree with TRBD1. CDR1 is SGDLS and CDR2 is YYNGEE in the germline V gene. Trimming removed 8 bases from V and 14 bases from J; junction bases left unmatched: 5. The length of the CDR3 is 11 residues. DNA for the CDR3: TGTGCCAGTGGACAGGGGACTTCCCTCCACTTT. Its protein product is CASGQGTSLHF.

The chain combines TRBV5-6 with TRBJ2-3; TRBD2 matches at 8 bases. V was pared by 3 bases and J by 1 base, with 4 bases of the junction left unmatched. The CDR3 is 15 residues long. Germline V gene data show CDR1 as SGHDT and CDR2 as YYEEEE. The CDR3, as DNA: TGTGCCAGCAGCTCCGGGACTAGGGGCACAGATACGCAGTATTTT. It encodes CASSSGTRGTDTQYF.

The chain employs TRBV7-3 and TRBJ2-3; D may be TRBD1 (6 bases). Germline loops: CDR1 SGHTA, CDR2 FQGTGA. V was clipped by 4 bases and J by 1 base, with 12 bases between them. The CDR3 is 15 amino acids. CDR3 in amino acids: CASSSHEGGTDTQYF. CDR3 bases: TGTGCCAGCAGCTCCCATGAGGGGGGCACAGATACGCAGTATTTT.

The gene calls are TRBV5-6 and TRBJ1-5; possible D gene TRBD1, 5 bases. CDR1 SGHDT and CDR2 YYEEEE come from the germline V gene. This CDR3 spans 15 amino acids. V lost 1 base, J lost 11 bases, and 19 bases lay in between. CDR3 amino acids: CASSLLAGPGGAQHF. CDR3 DNA: TGTGCCAGCAGCTTGCTGGCAGGGCCCGGTGGGGCCCAGCATTTT.

The rearrangement uses TRBV18 and TRBJ1-6; no definite D call. The V end lost 2 bases, the J end lost 8 bases, and 10 bases lay between the germline ends. The V gene's germline CDR1 is KGHSH and CDR2 LQKENI. The CDR3 is made up of 14 amino acids. The CDR3 coding sequence is TGTGCCAGCTCACCAATTAGCGGAGATTCACCCCTCCACTTT. Translation: CASSPISGDSPLHF.

J is TRBJ2-5 and V is TRBV29-1; 8 bases match TRBD1. The CDR3 spans 13 residues. Looked up from germline, CDR1 is SQVTM and CDR2 is ANQGSEA. Trimming took 2 bases from V and 6 from J; bases not matched to a gene: 5. The CDR3 coding sequence is TGCAGCGTTGAAAGGGACAGGTGGAAGACCCAGTACTTC. It is translated as CSVERDRWKTQYF. The full variable domain, in which reference TRBV29-1 and TRBJ2-5 provide the parts outside the CDR3, is SAVISQKPSRDICQRGTSLTIQCQVDSQVTMMFWYRQQPGQSLTLIATANQGSEATYESGFVIDKFPISRPNLTFSTLTVSNMSPEDSSIYLCSVERDRWKTQYFGPGTRLLVL.

J is TRBJ2-3 and V is TRBV7-6; 7 nucleotides line up with TRBD2. Per the germline V gene, CDR1 is SGHVS and CDR2 is FNYEAQ. The CDR3 extends over 16 amino acids. V shed 5 bases and J 2 bases; nucleotides not matched to a gene: 10. The CDR3, as DNA: TGTGCCAGCAGCCGAGCCGGGGAGGGAGTCACAGATACGCAGTATTTT. The encoded protein is CASSRAGEGVTDTQYF.

The chain recombines TRBV7-9 with TRBJ2-1, with TRBD2 identical over 7 bases. From germline, CDR1 is SEHNR and CDR2 FQNEAQ (reference sequence). V was pared by 5 bases and J by 3 bases, with 19 bases of the junction left unmatched. The CDR3 is 19 amino acids. CDR3 sequence (DNA): TGTGCCAGCAGCCCGCGAGGGCTAGCGGACAAGGAGGTCTACAATGAGCAGTTCTTC. As protein: CASSPRGLADKEVYNEQFF.

V is TRBV4-2 and J is TRBJ2-7; 10 nucleotides match TRBD2. Looked up from germline, CDR1 is LGHNA and CDR2 is YNFKEQ. The J segment lost 3 bases and the V segment lost 6 bases, leaving 5 bases of the junction unmatched. This CDR3 has 14 amino acids. The CDR3 nucleotides read TGTGCCAGCAGTCGGACTAGCGGAGTCTACGAGCAGTACTTC. It codes for CASSRTSGVYEQYF.

V usage is TRBV28 and J usage is TRBJ1-1, with D possibly being TRBD1 (5 bases). This CDR3 has 15 amino acids. The V end was cut by 3 bases, the J end by 1 base, with 12 bases between. Germline CDR1 and CDR2: MDHEN and SYDVKM. The CDR3: CASSFPGGGNTEAFF. CDR3 DNA: TGTGCCAGCAGTTTCCCCGGGGGGGGGAACACTGAAGCTTTCTTT. The variable domain in full, completed from reference TRBV28 and TRBJ1-1, reads DVKVTQSSRYLVKRTGEKVFLECVQDMDHENMFWYRQDPGLGLRLIYFSYDVKMKEKGDIPEGYSVSREKKERFSLILESASTNQTSMYLCASSFPGGGNTEAFFGQGTRLTVV.

This sequence joins TRBV7-2 and TRBJ2-2; 10 bases fit TRBD2. The V gene end was trimmed by 2 bases and the J gene end by 4 bases; junction bases not matched to a gene: 4. The CDR3 covers 16 residues. Germline V gene data show CDR1 as SGHTA and CDR2 as FQGNSA. The CDR3 DNA is TGTGCCAGCAGCTTAACGGCTAGCGGGAGCACCGGGGAGCTGTTTTTT. Translated, it gives CASSLTASGSTGELFF.

The chain combines TRBV18 with TRBJ1-1; D not certain. Germline-derived CDR1 and CDR2 are KGHSH and LQKENI. This CDR3 is built from 15 residues. V gave up 0 bases and J gave up 3 bases, with 11 bases separating them. CDR3 sequence (DNA): TGTGCCAGCTCACCACCGACTGGATCGGACACTGAAGCTTTCTTT. Its protein product is CASSPPTGSDTEAFF.

The rearrangement uses TRBV7-9 and TRBJ1-2; 7 nucleotides agree with TRBD1. CDR3 length: 14 amino acids. The germline V gene encodes CDR1 SEHNR and CDR2 FQNEAQ (reference sequence). After removal of 5 bases from V and 4 bases from J, the junction contained 7 bases not matched to a gene. In nucleotides, the CDR3 is TGTGCCAGCAGCATTGGACAGGAAGGCTATGGCTACACCTTC. The encoded protein is CASSIGQEGYGYTF.

J is TRBJ2-5 and V is TRBV5-4; 9 bases are shared with TRBD2. This CDR3 contains 15 residues. J lost 5 bases, V lost 4 bases, and 9 bases had no gene match. Germline loops: CDR1 SGHNT, CDR2 YYREEE (reference sequence). CDR3 sequence reads: CASSPGGGALETQYF. The CDR3 DNA is TGTGCCAGCAGCCCGGGCGGGGGGGCCTTGGAGACCCAGTACTTC. The variable domain in full, with the rest retrieved from reference TRBV5-4 and TRBJ2-5, is ETGVTQSPTHLIKTRGQQVTLRCSSQSGHNTVSWYQQALGQGPQFIFQYYREEENGRGNFPPRFSGLQFPNYSSELNVNALELDDSALYLCASSPGGGALETQYFGPGTRLLVL.

CDR3: CASSDTRSGSSTDTQYF. The CDR3 DNA reads as TGTGCCAGCAGTGACACAAGAAGCGGGAGCAGCACAGATACGCAGTATTTT. The chain joins TRBV6-1 to TRBJ2-3; 8 nucleotides align to TRBD2. Germline V gene data show CDR1 as MNHNS and CDR2 as SASEGT. The CDR3 covers 17 residues. Trimming removed 3 bases from V and 0 bases from J; junction bases left unmatched: 8.

Concerning this clone: Other nucleotide sequences from this sample produce the same CDR3. The rearrangement joins TRBV19 to TRBJ2-2; 7 positions agree with TRBD2. The CDR3 contains 15 residues. With 1 base clipped from V and 4 bases from J, the junction kept 3 bases outside the gene matches. Germline V lookup: CDR1 LNHDA, CDR2 SQIVND (reference sequence). The CDR3 sequence: CASSIGGRGTGELFF. The CDR3 region has the DNA TGTGCCAGTAGTATAGGCGGGAGAGGCACCGGGGAGCTGTTTTTT.

The rearrangement joins TRBV2 to TRBJ2-1; 10 bases match TRBD2. CDR1 and CDR2 from the germline V gene are SNHLY and FYNNEI. The CDR3 is 14 residues long. J lost 6 bases, V lost 6 bases, and 5 bases had no gene match. The CDR3 DNA reads as TGTGCCAGCAGAGCTCTAGCGGGAGCCAATGAGCAGTTCTTC. It translates to CASRALAGANEQFF.

This chain uses TRBV29-1 with TRBJ1-2; TRBD1 matches 12 bases. Trimming took 2 bases from V and 13 from J; bases not matched to a gene: 8. The germline V gene has CDR1 SQVTM and CDR2 ANQGSEA. This CDR3 is built from 13 residues. The CDR3 here is CSVETGTGGAPTF. The CDR3 DNA follows: TGCAGCGTTGAAACCGGGACAGGGGGCGCCCCCACCTTC.